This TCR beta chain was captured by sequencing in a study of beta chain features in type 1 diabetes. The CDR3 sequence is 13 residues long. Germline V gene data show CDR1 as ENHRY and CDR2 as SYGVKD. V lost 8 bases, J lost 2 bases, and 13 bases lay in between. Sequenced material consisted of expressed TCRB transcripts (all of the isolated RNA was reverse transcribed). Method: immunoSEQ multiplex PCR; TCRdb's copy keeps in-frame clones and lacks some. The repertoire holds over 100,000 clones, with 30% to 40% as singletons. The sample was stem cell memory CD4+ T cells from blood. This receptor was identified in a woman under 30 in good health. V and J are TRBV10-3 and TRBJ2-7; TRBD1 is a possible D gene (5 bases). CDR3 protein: CAIYSDRTYEQYF. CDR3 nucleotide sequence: TGTGCCATCTATTCCGACAGAACCTACGAGCAGTACTTC.